The T cell receptor beta chain described here comes from a study of T cell repertoires in cytomegalovirus infection. Across the study: From public TCR beta signatures came an indication of both CMV infection and matching HLA type.

TCRdb re-called the reads through MiXCR, storing one row per CDR3 protein. The sample comprises 450,000 to 600,000 distinct CDR3 sequences, roughly 10% of which are singletons, and about 9.4% rests with the top ten. The CDR3 has 16 amino acids. J gave up 3 bases and V 3 bases, and 10 bases lay outside the gene matches. Per germline, CDR1 SGHNT and CDR2 YYREEE (reference sequence). Broader study findings: Dominating the ex vivo response were TCR beta clonotypes that were CMV-specific and HLA-C-restricted. Carriers of CMV and the relevant HLA type were discriminated by public TCR beta frequency.

A remark on this clonotype: No antigen is known for it.

This receptor was obtained from a human donor in good health (CMV status not recorded). Some clones in this sample may be carry-over from other donors' samples. The chain joins TRBV5-4 to TRBJ2-5, with 8 bases identical to TRBD1. The sequencing sample was made of PBMCs. DNA for the CDR3: TGTGCCAGCAGCTCCTTCGACAGGGGTGCCAAAGAGACCCAGTACTTC. Translated: CASSSFDRGAKETQYF.